A single sample gave rise to the 12 T cell receptor beta chains below, sequenced in a study of identical twins. TCRdb re-derived calls from the 5' RACE reads in MiXCR, one entry per CDR3 protein. The repertoire consists of 200,000 to 250,000 distinct CDR3 sequences, with 6.5% to 8.5% occurring once and the leading ten covering around 1.8%. These data also featured in a second study, about yellow fever vaccine responses in identical twins.

Sequenced material: memory (CD45RO+) T cells sorted from blood. The receptors come from a woman aged 18-29 years in good health.

This clonotype has just a few counts. This chain joins TRBV5-1 and TRBJ2-3; the match to TRBD2 covers 9 bases. V lost 0 bases, J lost 2 bases, and 4 bases stayed unmatched. The CDR3 totals 16 residues. The germline V gene has CDR1 SGHRS and CDR2 YFSETQ. The CDR3 loop reads CASSLGAGGYTDTQYF. The DNA for the CDR3 is TGCGCCAGCAGCTTGGGAGCGGGGGGATACACAGATACGCAGTATTTT.

The chain uses TRBV20-1 and TRBJ2-7; D uncertain. The CDR3 sequence is 12 residues long. V lost 3 bases to trimming and J lost 3 bases, with 9 bases between them. Germline V CDR1 and CDR2: DFQATT, SNEGSKA (reference sequence). The chain's CDR3 is CSASGQLYEQYF. The CDR3 DNA reads as TGCAGTGCTAGTGGCCAGCTCTACGAGCAGTACTTC.

This clonotype was recorded a few times. This chain joins TRBV6-2 or TRBV6-3 and TRBJ2-2, with D unclear. V was trimmed by 0 bases and J by 0 bases, leaving 11 bases between them. The CDR3 is 17 amino acids. The germline V gene encodes CDR1 MNHEY and CDR2 SVGEGT. The CDR3 DNA reads TGTGCCAGCAGTTACTCGATCTGGGCCGCGAACACCGGGGAGCTGTTTTTT. It is translated as CASSYSIWAANTGELFF.

The genes are TRBV7-2 and TRBJ2-1; D is undetermined. V was cut by 2 bases and J by 6 bases, with 8 bases left in between. This CDR3 region has 13 residues. The germline V gene encodes CDR1 SGHTA and CDR2 FQGNSA. CDR3 sequence (DNA): TGTGCCAGCAGCTTACCCCCCTTCAATGAGCAGTTCTTC. Translated, it gives CASSLPPFNEQFF.

This clonotype was observed many times. The rearrangement uses TRBV7-2 and TRBJ2-5, with a weak D call TRBD2 (5 bases). Germline V lookup: CDR1 SGHTA, CDR2 FQGNSA. There are 15 residues in the CDR3. Trimming cost V 1 base and J 3 bases, with 12 bases left between them. As DNA, the CDR3 is TGTGCCAGCAGCTTAGGTCTAGCCCGAAAAGAGACCCAGTACTTC. Amino acids: CASSLGLARKETQYF.

In the case of this clonotype: One junction end disagrees with the germline gene, perhaps due to a read error. The chain is built from TRBV7-2 and TRBJ2-7; D possibly corresponds to TRBD2 (6 bases). Germline-derived CDR1 and CDR2 are SGHTA and FQGNSA. The CDR3 has 14 amino acids. CDR3 nucleotides: TGTGCCGGCAGCTCGACAGCGCTGCGGGGCGAGCAGTACTTC. Translation gives CAGSSTALRGEQYF.

This rearrangement joins TRBV6-5 to TRBJ2-1; D gene ambiguous. CDR1 is MNHEY, CDR2 SVGAGI, per germline. Trimming took 0 bases from V and 15 from J, leaving 12 bases between them. The CDR3 covers 12 residues. The CDR3 loop is CASSYSLQEWFF. CDR3 DNA sequence: TGTGCCAGCAGTTACTCGCTTCAGGAGTGGTTCTTC.

This clonotype was observed a handful of times. The J gene is TRBJ1-1, the V gene TRBV29-1; tentatively, D is TRBD1 (6 bases). This CDR3 comprises 12 residues. Deletions cut 6 bases from V and 1 base from J, with 9 bases between. Germline V lookup: CDR1 SQVTM, CDR2 ANQGSEA. The CDR3 DNA sequence: TGCAGCGTGGACAGTGCGAACACTGAAGCTTTCTTT. Protein: CSVDSANTEAFF. Combining the CDR3 with reference TRBV29-1 and TRBJ1-1 gives the whole variable domain SAVISQKPSRDICQRGTSLTIQCQVDSQVTMMFWYRQQPGQSLTLIATANQGSEATYESGFVIDKFPISRPNLTFSTLTVSNMSPEDSSIYLCSVDSANTEAFFGQGTRLTVV.

This rearrangement joins TRBV9 to TRBJ2-4; weak D call: TRBD2 (5 bases). The germline V gene has CDR1 SGDLS and CDR2 YYNGEE. With 1 base removed from V and 2 bases from J, the gap between germline ends came to 7 bases. There are 14 residues in the CDR3. The CDR3 loop reads CASSVSGTKNIQYF. The CDR3 region has the DNA TGTGCCAGCAGCGTATCCGGGACCAAAAACATTCAGTACTTC.

The rearrangement uses TRBV29-1 and TRBJ1-4; D uncertain. Trimming cost V 4 bases and J 3 bases, with 9 bases left between them. CDR3 length: 13 amino acids. Germline V gene lookup returns CDR1 SQVTM and CDR2 ANQGSEA. The CDR3 region has the DNA TGCAGCGTTGGAAGCCCGGCTAATGAAAAACTGTTTTTT. It encodes CSVGSPANEKLFF.

This clonotype was observed many times. CDR3: CASRRGPPVVNEQFF. CDR3 nucleotide sequence: TGTGCCAGCAGGCGGGGACCGCCTGTAGTCAATGAGCAGTTCTTC. V and J are TRBV27 and TRBJ2-1, with D tentatively TRBD2 (6 bases). In germline, CDR1 is MNHEY, CDR2 SMNVEV (reference sequence). The CDR3 runs to 15 residues. Trimming removed 6 bases at V and 6 bases at J, with 18 bases between.

This clonotype occurred many times. This rearrangement joins TRBV20-1 to TRBJ2-5; no clear D gene. This CDR3 comprises 12 residues. Trimming took off 3 bases at V and 5 bases at J, with 10 bases between the two ends. Per the germline V gene, CDR1 is DFQATT and CDR2 is SNEGSKA (reference sequence). The CDR3 sequence is CSARVARETQYF. Written as DNA, the CDR3 is TGCAGTGCTAGGGTAGCTCGTGAGACCCAGTACTTC.